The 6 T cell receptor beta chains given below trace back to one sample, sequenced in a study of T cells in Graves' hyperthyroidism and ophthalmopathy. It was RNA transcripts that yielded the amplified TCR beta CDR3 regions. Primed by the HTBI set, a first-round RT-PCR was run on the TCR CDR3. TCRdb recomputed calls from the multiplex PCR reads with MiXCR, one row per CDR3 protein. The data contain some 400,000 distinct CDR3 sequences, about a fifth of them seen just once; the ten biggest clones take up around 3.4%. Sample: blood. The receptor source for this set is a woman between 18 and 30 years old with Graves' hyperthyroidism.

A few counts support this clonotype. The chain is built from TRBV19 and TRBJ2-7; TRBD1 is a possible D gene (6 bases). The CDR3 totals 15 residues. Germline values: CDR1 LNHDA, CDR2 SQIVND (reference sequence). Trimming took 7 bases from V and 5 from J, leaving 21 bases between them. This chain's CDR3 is CASKGVGAGLNEQYF. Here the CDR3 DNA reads TGTGCCAGTAAAGGGGTGGGGGCAGGGCTCAACGAGCAGTACTTC.

The DNA of the CDR3 is TGTGCCAGCAGCTTAGATCGGTCCGGGACAGGGGCGTACGAGCAGTACTTC. Protein sequence: CASSLDRSGTGAYEQYF. The V call is TRBV11-2, the J call TRBJ2-7, with 10 bases that match TRBD1. The CDR3 totals 17 residues. V dropped 0 bases and J dropped 4; count of bases not matched to a gene: 9. CDR1 and CDR2 (germline): SGHAT, FQNNGV.

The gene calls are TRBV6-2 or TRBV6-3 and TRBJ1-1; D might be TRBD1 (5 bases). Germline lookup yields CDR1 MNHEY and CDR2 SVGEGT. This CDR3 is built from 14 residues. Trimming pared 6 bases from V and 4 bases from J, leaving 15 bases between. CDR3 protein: CASRIRGFGTEAFF. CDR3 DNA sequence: TGTGCCAGCAGGATTAGGGGATTTGGCACTGAAGCTTTCTTT.

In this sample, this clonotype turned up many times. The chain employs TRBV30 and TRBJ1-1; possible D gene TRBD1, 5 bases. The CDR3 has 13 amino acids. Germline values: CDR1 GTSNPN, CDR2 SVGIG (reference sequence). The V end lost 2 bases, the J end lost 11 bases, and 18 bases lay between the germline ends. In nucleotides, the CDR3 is TGTGCCTGGAGTAGAGCCGGGGGTTTGGAGGCTTTCTTT. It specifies CAWSRAGGLEAFF.

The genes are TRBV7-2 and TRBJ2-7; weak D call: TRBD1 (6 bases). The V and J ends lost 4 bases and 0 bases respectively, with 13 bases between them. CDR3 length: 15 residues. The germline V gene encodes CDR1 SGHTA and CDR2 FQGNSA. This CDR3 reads CASSSYRAPSYEQYF. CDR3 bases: TGTGCCAGCAGCTCCTACAGGGCTCCCTCCTACGAGCAGTACTTC.

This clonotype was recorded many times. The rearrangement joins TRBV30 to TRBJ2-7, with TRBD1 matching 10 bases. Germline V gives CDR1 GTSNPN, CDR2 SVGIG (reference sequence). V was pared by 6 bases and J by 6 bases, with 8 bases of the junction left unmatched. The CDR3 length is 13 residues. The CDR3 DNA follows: TGTGCCTGTACCGGGACAGGGGTTTTCGAGCAGTACTTC. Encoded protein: CACTGTGVFEQYF.